This T cell receptor beta chain was documented in a study of blood T cell repertoires in COVID-19. Profiled with immunoSEQ multiplex PCR; TCRdb holds only in-frame clones, not every one. The sample yields hundreds of thousands of clones, around nine tenths seen once. This TCR derives from a woman aged 55-75 years with acute or convalescent COVID-19. What was sequenced was peripheral blood.

CDR3 residues: CASSFPPGEQFF. The CDR3 DNA follows: TGCGCCAGCAGCTTCCCCCCGGGTGAGCAGTTCTTC. V gene TRBV5-1 combines with J gene TRBJ2-1, with D hard to call. Between the trimmed V and J ends, which lost 2 bases and 9 bases, there was a span of 9 bases. CDR3 length: 12 amino acids. The germline V gene has CDR1 SGHRS and CDR2 YFSETQ.